This TCR beta chain was identified during a study of CD8+ T cells in alopecia areata. Extraction of RNA preceded its reverse transcription into cDNA, which served as the sequencing template. Here immunoSEQ multiplex PCR was the method, and the copy in TCRdb shows in-frame clones only, minus some. The profile shows 200,000 to 250,000 clones, around two fifths of them singletons. CDR1 and CDR2 from the germline V gene are SGHDT and YYEEEE. With 2 bases removed from V and 1 base from J, the gap between germline ends came to 7 bases. The length of the CDR3 is 13 residues. As to treatment: oral pan-JAK inhibitor, 5-10 mg twice daily. Alopecia areata patients gave lesional scalp punch biopsies and peripheral blood samples. About this clone itself: Its antigen remains unknown.

The study, taken as a whole, reports: Scalp clonality and expanded CD8+ clones among the top 100 showed significant decreases with tofacitinib. Among patients, TCR sharing was less clear than in mice, a difference possibly due in part to HLA diversity in the patient population.

The material was CD4+ T cells sorted from blood, obtained at approximately week 34, from a patient treated with tofacitinib. This clonotype originated in a human donor with alopecia areata. The chain employs TRBV5-6 and TRBJ2-7; D not resolved. CDR3 residues: CASSFPPSYEQYF. The CDR3 DNA reads as TGTGCCAGCAGCTTCCCCCCGTCCTACGAGCAGTACTTC.